A selection of T cell receptor beta chains follows, all from one sample in a study of early T cells in non-severe SARS-CoV-2 infection. TCRdb re-derived calls from the 5' RACE reads in MiXCR, one entry per CDR3 protein. The sample lists 39,000 or so distinct CDR3 sequences; less than 7% were seen once. The sequences come from whole blood, collected at baseline. These receptors all stem from an adult who was a healthcare worker with PCR-confirmed SARS-CoV-2 infection or an uninfected control (not recorded which). CDR3s include the opening cysteine and the closing phenylalanine or tryptophan. The order of the fields is clone size, J gene, D gene, V gene, CDR3 protein, CDR3 DNA. A D gene is named only where the DNA matches it firmly. Only some rows state a clone size, as once, few, many or a class for expanded clones.

abundance: many; j_gene: TRBJ2-1; d_gene: TRBD2; v_gene: TRBV5-4; CDR3aa: CASSPSGGGSYNEQFF; CDR3nt: TGTGCCAGCAGCCCAAGCGGGGGGGGCTCCTACAATGAGCAGTTCTTC
abundance: NA; j_gene: TRBJ2-5; d_gene: NA; v_gene: TRBV29-1; CDR3aa: CSGRQGPETQYF; CDR3nt: TGCAGCGGTAGGCAGGGTCCAGAGACCCAGTACTTC
abundance: many; j_gene: TRBJ2-3; d_gene: TRBD1; v_gene: TRBV7-9; CDR3aa: CASSDRGPDTQYF; CDR3nt: TGTGCCAGCAGCGACAGGGGACCAGATACGCAGTATTTT
abundance: many; j_gene: TRBJ2-3; d_gene: NA; v_gene: TRBV19; CDR3aa: CASSSKITDTQYF; CDR3nt: TGTGCCAGTAGTTCAAAAATTACAGATACGCAGTATTTT
abundance: many; j_gene: TRBJ1-2; d_gene: NA; v_gene: TRBV6-5; CDR3aa: CASSYRGGMGYGYTF; CDR3nt: TGTGCCAGCAGTTACAGGGGCGGGATGGGTTATGGCTACACCTTC
abundance: many; j_gene: TRBJ2-7; d_gene: TRBD1; v_gene: TRBV20-1; CDR3aa: CSALGRTGANEQYF; CDR3nt: TGCAGTGCTTTAGGGAGGACAGGGGCCAACGAGCAGTACTTC
abundance: many; j_gene: TRBJ1-5; d_gene: NA; v_gene: TRBV18; CDR3aa: CASSPLAAQNQPQHF; CDR3nt: TGTGCCAGCTCACCACTCGCAGCACAGAATCAGCCCCAGCATTTT
abundance: many; j_gene: TRBJ1-2; d_gene: NA; v_gene: TRBV12-3/TRBV12-4; CDR3aa: CASKQTGSNYGYTF; CDR3nt: TGTGCCAGCAAGCAGACAGGATCTAACTATGGCTACACCTTC
abundance: NA; j_gene: TRBJ2-1; d_gene: NA; v_gene: TRBV6-2/TRBV6-3; CDR3aa: CASSPANEQFF; CDR3nt: TGTGCCAGCAGTCCCGCAAATGAGCAGTTCTTC
abundance: many; j_gene: TRBJ2-1; d_gene: NA; v_gene: TRBV5-1; CDR3aa: CASSLTASSYNEQFF; CDR3nt: TGCGCCAGCAGCTTGACCGCGAGCTCCTACAATGAGCAGTTCTTC
abundance: many; j_gene: TRBJ1-4; d_gene: TRBD1; v_gene: TRBV7-9; CDR3aa: CASSSRDRNNEKLFF; CDR3nt: TGTGCCAGCAGCTCCCGGGACAGAAATAATGAAAAACTGTTTTTT
abundance: NA; j_gene: TRBJ2-5; d_gene: TRBD2; v_gene: TRBV13; CDR3aa: CASSLDGTSGNGETQYF; CDR3nt: TGTGCCAGCAGCTTAGACGGGACTAGCGGGAACGGAGAGACCCAGTACTTC
abundance: many; j_gene: TRBJ1-2; d_gene: TRBD1; v_gene: TRBV4-1; CDR3aa: CASSQSTGYYGYTF; CDR3nt: TGCGCCAGCAGCCAATCGACAGGGTACTATGGCTACACCTTC
abundance: many; j_gene: TRBJ2-2; d_gene: TRBD2; v_gene: TRBV20-1; CDR3aa: CSPGLAGEGNGELFF; CDR3nt: TGCAGTCCCGGACTAGCGGGAGAAGGGAACGGGGAGCTGTTTTTT
abundance: NA; j_gene: TRBJ1-2; d_gene: TRBD1; v_gene: TRBV9; CDR3aa: CASSLWTGGYFGYTF; CDR3nt: TGTGCCAGCAGCCTTTGGACAGGGGGCTATTTTGGCTACACCTTC
abundance: many; j_gene: TRBJ1-5; d_gene: NA; v_gene: TRBV20-1; CDR3aa: CSASWGFNQPQHF; CDR3nt: TGCAGTGCTAGTTGGGGGTTTAATCAGCCCCAGCATTTT
abundance: many; j_gene: TRBJ2-3; d_gene: TRBD1; v_gene: TRBV25-1; CDR3aa: CASSESPGQTQYF; CDR3nt: TGTGCCAGCAGTGAATCACCGGGACAGACGCAGTATTTT
abundance: many; j_gene: TRBJ2-7; d_gene: TRBD2; v_gene: TRBV12-3/TRBV12-4; CDR3aa: CASTGAGGSYEQYF; CDR3nt: TGTGCCAGCACTGGGGCGGGAGGGTCCTACGAGCAGTACTTC
abundance: many; j_gene: TRBJ2-5; d_gene: NA; v_gene: TRBV5-4; CDR3aa: CASRTAGPGTQYF; CDR3nt: TGTGCCAGCAGGACCGCAGGACCCGGGACCCAGTACTTC
abundance: many; j_gene: TRBJ1-4; d_gene: NA; v_gene: TRBV7-2; CDR3aa: CASSLGTANEKLFF; CDR3nt: TGTGCCAGCAGCTTAGGCACAGCTAATGAAAAACTGTTTTTT
abundance: many; j_gene: TRBJ1-4; d_gene: NA; v_gene: TRBV20-1; CDR3aa: CSARSAAHAGKLFF; CDR3nt: TGCAGTGCTAGGTCGGCGGCTCACGCAGGGAAACTGTTTTTT
abundance: few; j_gene: TRBJ2-1; d_gene: NA; v_gene: TRBV6-6; CDR3aa: CASSSYRVYNEQFF; CDR3nt: TGTGCCAGCAGTTCTTACAGGGTTTACAATGAGCAGTTCTTC
abundance: many; j_gene: TRBJ1-5; d_gene: TRBD1; v_gene: TRBV24-1; CDR3aa: CATSDLPGQGTINQPQHF; CDR3nt: TGTGCCACCAGTGATTTGCCAGGACAGGGGACAATCAATCAGCCCCAGCATTTT
abundance: many; j_gene: TRBJ2-7; d_gene: TRBD2; v_gene: TRBV10-3; CDR3aa: CAMSAGGRREQYF; CDR3nt: TGTGCCATGTCAGCGGGAGGACGGAGAGAGCAGTACTTC
abundance: many; j_gene: TRBJ2-2; d_gene: TRBD1; v_gene: TRBV10-3; CDR3aa: CAISGDRANTGELFF; CDR3nt: TGTGCCATCAGCGGGGACAGAGCGAACACCGGGGAGCTGTTTTTT
abundance: many; j_gene: TRBJ2-1; d_gene: NA; v_gene: TRBV20-1; CDR3aa: CSARMGNEQFF; CDR3nt: TGCAGTGCTAGAATGGGAAATGAGCAGTTCTTC
abundance: many; j_gene: TRBJ2-5; d_gene: NA; v_gene: TRBV7-6; CDR3aa: CASSPNPQETQYF; CDR3nt: TGTGCCAGCAGCCCGAACCCCCAAGAGACCCAGTACTTC
abundance: many; j_gene: TRBJ1-1; d_gene: NA; v_gene: TRBV7-6; CDR3aa: CASVPAPLNTEAFF; CDR3nt: TGTGCCAGCGTGCCAGCCCCCTTGAACACTGAAGCTTTCTTT
abundance: few; j_gene: TRBJ2-2; d_gene: TRBD1; v_gene: TRBV7-9; CDR3aa: CASSIRGQTGELFF; CDR3nt: TGTGCCAGCAGCATCAGGGGGCAGACCGGGGAGCTGTTTTTT
abundance: many; j_gene: TRBJ2-7; d_gene: NA; v_gene: TRBV11-2; CDR3aa: CASSLGSDPGEQYF; CDR3nt: TGTGCCAGCAGCTTAGGATCAGACCCGGGAGAGCAGTACTTC
abundance: many; j_gene: TRBJ1-1; d_gene: NA; v_gene: TRBV6-1; CDR3aa: CASSDQQVLNTEAFF; CDR3nt: TGTGCCAGCAGTGACCAACAGGTCCTGAACACTGAAGCTTTCTTT
abundance: many; j_gene: TRBJ2-5; d_gene: NA; v_gene: TRBV20-1; CDR3aa: CSARDWRVAANQETQYF; CDR3nt: TGCAGTGCTAGAGATTGGAGGGTAGCGGCCAACCAAGAGACCCAGTACTTC
abundance: NA; j_gene: TRBJ2-1; d_gene: TRBD1; v_gene: TRBV19; CDR3aa: CASRKTGTERYEQFF; CDR3nt: TGTGCCAGTAGAAAAACCGGGACAGAAAGGTATGAGCAGTTCTTC
abundance: many; j_gene: TRBJ2-5; d_gene: TRBD2; v_gene: TRBV7-9; CDR3aa: CASSPLSGRSQETQYF; CDR3nt: TGTGCCAGCAGCCCGCTTAGCGGGAGAAGCCAAGAGACCCAGTACTTC
abundance: many; j_gene: TRBJ2-3; d_gene: TRBD2; v_gene: TRBV6-2/TRBV6-3; CDR3aa: CASSYTGGHRTQYF; CDR3nt: TGTGCCAGCAGTTACACGGGGGGGCACAGAACGCAGTATTTT
abundance: NA; j_gene: TRBJ2-1; d_gene: NA; v_gene: TRBV29-1; CDR3aa: CSVLSGAANEQFF; CDR3nt: TGCAGCGTCCTTTCGGGGGCCGCCAATGAGCAGTTCTTC
abundance: few; j_gene: TRBJ2-7; d_gene: NA; v_gene: TRBV6-2/TRBV6-3; CDR3aa: CASSYAGGSYEQYF; CDR3nt: TGTGCCAGCAGTTACGCCGGAGGGTCCTACGAGCAGTACTTC
abundance: few; j_gene: TRBJ2-1; d_gene: NA; v_gene: TRBV7-9; CDR3aa: CASSSTLGRASRNEQFF; CDR3nt: TGTGCCAGCAGCTCGACCCTTGGTAGGGCGTCAAGGAATGAGCAGTTCTTC
abundance: medium-sized; j_gene: TRBJ1-1; d_gene: NA; v_gene: TRBV20-1; CDR3aa: CSASGDKLEAFF; CDR3nt: TGCAGTGCTAGCGGAGACAAACTGGAAGCTTTCTTT
abundance: few; j_gene: TRBJ2-5; d_gene: NA; v_gene: TRBV12-5; CDR3aa: CASGLRGLETQYF; CDR3nt: TGTGCTAGTGGTTTAAGGGGTTTGGAGACCCAGTACTTC
abundance: many; j_gene: TRBJ2-1; d_gene: TRBD2; v_gene: TRBV7-9; CDR3aa: CASSLTSGGVSSEQFF; CDR3nt: TGTGCCAGCAGCCTGACTAGCGGGGGGGTATCAAGTGAGCAGTTCTTC
abundance: many; j_gene: TRBJ2-5; d_gene: NA; v_gene: TRBV12-3/TRBV12-4; CDR3aa: CASSLMGETQYF; CDR3nt: TGTGCCAGCAGTTTAATGGGGGAGACCCAGTACTTC
abundance: few; j_gene: TRBJ1-2; d_gene: TRBD1; v_gene: TRBV6-1; CDR3aa: CASSESHRQGGFIYGYTF; CDR3nt: TGTGCCAGCAGTGAATCGCATCGACAGGGCGGCTTTATTTATGGCTACACCTTC
abundance: many; j_gene: TRBJ2-3; d_gene: NA; v_gene: TRBV5-4; CDR3aa: CASSRGRGTDTQYF; CDR3nt: TGTGCCAGCAGCCGGGGCAGGGGCACAGATACGCAGTATTTT
abundance: many; j_gene: TRBJ2-1; d_gene: NA; v_gene: TRBV4-2; CDR3aa: CASSQDGGAYNEQFF; CDR3nt: TGTGCCAGCAGCCAAGATGGCGGGGCGTACAATGAGCAGTTCTTC
abundance: many; j_gene: TRBJ1-1; d_gene: NA; v_gene: TRBV6-2/TRBV6-3; CDR3aa: CASREGWTEAFF; CDR3nt: TGTGCCAGCAGGGAAGGGTGGACTGAAGCTTTCTTT
abundance: many; j_gene: TRBJ2-7; d_gene: TRBD1; v_gene: TRBV4-1; CDR3aa: CASSSRQGRSYEQYF; CDR3nt: TGCGCCAGCAGCTCCCGACAGGGACGGTCCTACGAGCAGTACTTC
abundance: many; j_gene: TRBJ2-1; d_gene: NA; v_gene: TRBV19; CDR3aa: CASSQAGGVVDEQFF; CDR3nt: TGTGCCAGTAGTCAGGCCGGTGGAGTTGTGGATGAGCAGTTCTTC
abundance: few; j_gene: TRBJ2-7; d_gene: NA; v_gene: TRBV18; CDR3aa: CASAGRPGPYEQYF; CDR3nt: TGTGCCAGCGCGGGGCGGCCGGGACCCTACGAGCAGTACTTC
abundance: many; j_gene: TRBJ2-7; d_gene: TRBD2; v_gene: TRBV6-6; CDR3aa: CASSYGGGANEQYF; CDR3nt: TGTGCCAGCAGTTACGGCGGGGGGGCCAACGAGCAGTACTTC
abundance: many; j_gene: TRBJ2-3; d_gene: TRBD2; v_gene: TRBV20-1; CDR3aa: CSARLAGTSGGTDTQYF; CDR3nt: TGCAGTGCTAGACTTGCTGGGACTAGCGGGGGCACAGATACGCAGTATTTT
abundance: NA; j_gene: TRBJ2-5; d_gene: TRBD1; v_gene: TRBV5-5; CDR3aa: CASSWDSQETQYF; CDR3nt: TGTGCCAGCAGCTGGGACAGCCAAGAGACCCAGTACTTC
abundance: many; j_gene: TRBJ2-7; d_gene: NA; v_gene: TRBV27; CDR3aa: CASSFQNSYEQYF; CDR3nt: TGTGCCAGCAGTTTTCAAAACTCCTACGAGCAGTACTTC
abundance: many; j_gene: TRBJ2-1; d_gene: NA; v_gene: TRBV24-1; CDR3aa: CATSDIPGRKQFF; CDR3nt: TGTGCCACCAGTGATATCCCGGGACGCAAGCAGTTCTTC
abundance: many; j_gene: TRBJ1-5; d_gene: NA; v_gene: TRBV6-5; CDR3aa: CASSTLGNQPQHF; CDR3nt: TGTGCCAGCAGTACCCTCGGGAATCAGCCCCAGCATTTT
abundance: many; j_gene: TRBJ2-7; d_gene: TRBD2; v_gene: TRBV12-3/TRBV12-4; CDR3aa: CASSIAGGVLHQYF; CDR3nt: TGTGCCAGCAGCATAGCGGGGGGGGTTCTTCATCAGTACTTC
abundance: NA; j_gene: TRBJ2-3; d_gene: NA; v_gene: TRBV12-5; CDR3aa: CASGPRSSTDTQYF; CDR3nt: TGTGCTAGTGGTCCTCGTAGTAGCACAGATACGCAGTATTTT
abundance: many; j_gene: TRBJ1-2; d_gene: TRBD1; v_gene: TRBV30; CDR3aa: CAWSTGDGYTF; CDR3nt: TGTGCCTGGTCGACAGGGGATGGCTACACCTTC
abundance: many; j_gene: TRBJ1-1; d_gene: NA; v_gene: TRBV7-9; CDR3aa: CASSLVRTEAFF; CDR3nt: TGTGCCAGCAGCTTAGTACGGACTGAAGCTTTCTTT